This T cell receptor (beta chain) stems from a study of technical replicates of blood from a handful of donors. The method was immunoSEQ multiplex PCR; TCRdb's version includes in-frame clones alone and lacks a portion of them. The table lists 70,000 to 95,000 clones, 85% to 95% of them singletons, with around 0.26% in the top ten. This clone came up a few times. Per the germline V gene, CDR1 is KGHSH and CDR2 is LQKENI. After removal of 2 bases from V and 1 base from J, the junction contained 7 bases not matched to a gene. CDR3 length equals 16 residues. Input material: T cells isolated from PBMCs. This TCR came from a human donor in good health. This chain uses TRBV18 with TRBJ1-1, with TRBD1 matching over 7 bases. CDR3 sequence: CASSPAPTGKNTEAFF. CDR3 bases: TGTGCCAGCTCACCAGCACCGACAGGGAAGAACACTGAAGCTTTCTTT.